This entry is about one T cell receptor (beta chain). Its specificity is unknown. This record belongs to a study of T cell responses to AZD1222 COVID-19 vaccine. The study's findings and limits: Just a handful of AZD1222 recipients tested seropositive at baseline.

CDR3 length equals 16 residues. J gave up 2 bases and V 0 bases, and 4 bases lay outside the gene matches. CDR1 and CDR2 from the germline V gene are MNHNY and SVGAGI (reference sequence). TCRdb's table, derived via immunoSEQ multiplex PCR, lists solely in-frame clones and lacks some. The sample consists of some 96,000 clones, roughly 86% of them appearing once. This sample comprised peripheral blood, obtained 28 days after the second AZD1222 dose. The chain has TRBV6-6 and TRBJ2-7; 10 bases are shared with TRBD2. The receptor was isolated from an adult who received the AZD1222 COVID-19 vaccine. For the CDR3, the DNA is TGTGCCAGCAGTTACTCGACAGGGACTAGCGCCTACGAGCAGTACTTC. Translation: CASSYSTGTSAYEQYF.